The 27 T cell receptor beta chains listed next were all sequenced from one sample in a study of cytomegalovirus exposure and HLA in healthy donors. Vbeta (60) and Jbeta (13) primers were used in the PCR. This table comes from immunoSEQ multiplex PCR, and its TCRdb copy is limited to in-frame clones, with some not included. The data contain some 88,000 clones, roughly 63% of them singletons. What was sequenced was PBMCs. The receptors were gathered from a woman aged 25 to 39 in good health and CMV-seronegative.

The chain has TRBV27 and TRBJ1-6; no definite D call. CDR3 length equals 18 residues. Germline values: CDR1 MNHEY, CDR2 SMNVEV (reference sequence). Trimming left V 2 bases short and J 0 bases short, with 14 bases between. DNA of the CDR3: TGTGCCAGCAGTTTAACGCCGACGGGGAGCTCCTATAATTCACCCCTCCACTTT. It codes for CASSLTPTGSSYNSPLHF.

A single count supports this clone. This CDR3 reads CASSRAGLYTGELFF. The DNA of the CDR3 is TGCGCCAGCAGCCGGGCGGGACTTTACACCGGGGAGCTGTTTTTT. The chain is built from TRBV4-3 and TRBJ2-2; a possible D gene is TRBD2 (6 bases). V lost 4 bases and J lost 3, with 12 bases in between. The V gene's germline CDR1 is LGHNA and CDR2 YSLEER. The CDR3 consists of 15 residues.

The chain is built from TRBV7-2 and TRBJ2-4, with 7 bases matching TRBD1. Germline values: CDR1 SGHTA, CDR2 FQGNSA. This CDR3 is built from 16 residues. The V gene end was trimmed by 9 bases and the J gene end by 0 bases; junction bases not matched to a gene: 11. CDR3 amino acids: CASSLAYRGAKNIQYF. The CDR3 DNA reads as TGTGCCAGTTCCTTGGCGTACAGGGGAGCCAAAAACATTCAGTACTTC. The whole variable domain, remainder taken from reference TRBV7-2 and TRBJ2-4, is GAGVSQSPSNKVTEKGKDVELRCDPISGHTALYWYRQSLGQGLEFLIYFQGNSAPDKSGLPSDRFSAERTGGSVSTLTIQRTQQEDSAVYLCASSLAYRGAKNIQYFGAGTRLSVL.

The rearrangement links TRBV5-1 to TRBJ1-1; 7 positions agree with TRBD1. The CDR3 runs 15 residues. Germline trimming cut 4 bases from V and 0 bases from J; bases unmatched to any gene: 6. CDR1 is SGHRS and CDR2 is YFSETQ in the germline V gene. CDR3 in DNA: TGCGCCAGCAGCCACCGCCAGGGGGTGAACACTGAAGCTTTCTTT. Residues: CASSHRQGVNTEAFF.

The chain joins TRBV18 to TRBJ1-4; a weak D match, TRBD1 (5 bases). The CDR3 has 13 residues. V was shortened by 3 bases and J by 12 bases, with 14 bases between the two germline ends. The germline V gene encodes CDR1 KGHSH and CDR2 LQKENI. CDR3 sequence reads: CASSPGREFQLFF. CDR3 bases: TGTGCCAGCTCACCGGGGCGGGAATTCCAACTGTTTTTT.

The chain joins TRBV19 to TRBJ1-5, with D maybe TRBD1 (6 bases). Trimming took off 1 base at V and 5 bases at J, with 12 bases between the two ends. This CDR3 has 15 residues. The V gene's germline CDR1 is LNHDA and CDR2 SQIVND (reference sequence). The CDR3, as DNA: TGTGCCAGTAGTATAGTTGGCGGGGGCTATCAGCCCCAGCATTTT. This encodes CASSIVGGGYQPQHF.

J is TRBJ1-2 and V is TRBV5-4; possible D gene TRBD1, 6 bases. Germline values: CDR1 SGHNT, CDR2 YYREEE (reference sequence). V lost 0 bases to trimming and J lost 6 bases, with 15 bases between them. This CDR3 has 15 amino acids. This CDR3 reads CASSLGAGRGDGYTF. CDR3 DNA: TGTGCCAGCAGCTTGGGGGCGGGCAGGGGAGATGGCTACACCTTC.

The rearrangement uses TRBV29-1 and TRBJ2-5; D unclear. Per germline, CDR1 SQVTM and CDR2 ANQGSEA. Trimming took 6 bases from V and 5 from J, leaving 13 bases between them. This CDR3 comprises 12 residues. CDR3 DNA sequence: TGCAGCGTCAGAACAGTTGTTGAGACCCAGTACTTC. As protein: CSVRTVVETQYF.

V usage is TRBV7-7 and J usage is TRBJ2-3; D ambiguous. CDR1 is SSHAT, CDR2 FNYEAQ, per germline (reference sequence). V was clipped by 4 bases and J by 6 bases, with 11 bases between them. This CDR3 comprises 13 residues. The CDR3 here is CASSSNPWDTQYF. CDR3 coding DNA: TGTGCCAGCAGCTCTAATCCTTGGGATACGCAGTATTTT.

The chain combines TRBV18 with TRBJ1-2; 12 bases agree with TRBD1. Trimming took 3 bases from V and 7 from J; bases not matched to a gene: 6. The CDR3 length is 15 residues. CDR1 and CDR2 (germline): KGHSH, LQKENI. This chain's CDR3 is CASSPPGTGGVGYTF. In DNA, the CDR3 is TGTGCCAGCTCACCGCCCGGGACAGGGGGCGTTGGCTACACCTTC. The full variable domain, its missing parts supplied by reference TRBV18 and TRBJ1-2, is NAGVMQNPRHLVRRRGQEARLRCSPMKGHSHVYWYRQLPEEGLKFMVYLQKENIIDESGMPKERFSAEFPKEGPSILRIQQVVRGDSAAYFCASSPPGTGGVGYTFGSGTRLTVV.

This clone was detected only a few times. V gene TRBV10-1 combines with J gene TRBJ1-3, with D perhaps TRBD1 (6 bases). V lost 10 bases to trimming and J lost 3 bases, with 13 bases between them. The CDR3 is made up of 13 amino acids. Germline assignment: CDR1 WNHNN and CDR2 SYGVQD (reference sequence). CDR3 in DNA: TGCGCCACCACCTCGGACAGTGGAAACACCATATATTTT. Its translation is CATTSDSGNTIYF.

The CDR3 reads CASSLGTGVNIQYF. CDR3 DNA: TGTGCCAGCAGCTTAGGGACAGGGGTAAACATTCAGTACTTC. The gene calls are TRBV5-8 and TRBJ2-4, with 10 bases fitting TRBD1. The CDR3 has 14 residues. The germline CDR1 and CDR2 sequences are SGHTS and YDEGEE. After removal of 2 bases from V and 6 bases from J, the junction contained 2 bases not matched to a gene.

The chain's CDR3 is CASSSRTGGASSYEQYF. Written as DNA, the CDR3 is TGTGCCAGCAGCTCCCGGACAGGGGGCGCTAGCTCCTACGAGCAGTACTTC. The chain carries TRBV11-2 and TRBJ2-7; TRBD1 matches at 11 bases. V shed 4 bases, J shed 0 bases, and the junction held 8 bases outside the gene matches. The CDR3 has 17 residues. Germline V gene lookup returns CDR1 SGHAT and CDR2 FQNNGV.

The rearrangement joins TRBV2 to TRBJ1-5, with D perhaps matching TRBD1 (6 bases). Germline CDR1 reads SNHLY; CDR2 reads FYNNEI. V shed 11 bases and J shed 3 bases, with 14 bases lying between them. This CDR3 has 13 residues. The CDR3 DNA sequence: TGTGCCTCCCGGGGGGCCGCCAATCAGCCCCAGCATTTT. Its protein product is CASRGAANQPQHF.

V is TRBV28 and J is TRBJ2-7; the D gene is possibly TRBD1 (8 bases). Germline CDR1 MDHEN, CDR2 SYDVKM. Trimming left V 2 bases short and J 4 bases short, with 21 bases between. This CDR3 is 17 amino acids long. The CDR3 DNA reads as TGTGCCAGCAGTTTAAGGCCAGGACAGGGAGGGCGGTACGAGCAGTACTTC. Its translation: CASSLRPGQGGRYEQYF.

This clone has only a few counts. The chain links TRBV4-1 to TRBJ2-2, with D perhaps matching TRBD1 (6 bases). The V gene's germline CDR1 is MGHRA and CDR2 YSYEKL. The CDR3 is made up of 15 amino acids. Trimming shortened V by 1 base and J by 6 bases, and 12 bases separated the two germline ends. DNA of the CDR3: TGCGCCAGCAGCCAAGCTCCACAGGGTTCCGGGGAGCTGTTTTTT. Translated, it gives CASSQAPQGSGELFF.

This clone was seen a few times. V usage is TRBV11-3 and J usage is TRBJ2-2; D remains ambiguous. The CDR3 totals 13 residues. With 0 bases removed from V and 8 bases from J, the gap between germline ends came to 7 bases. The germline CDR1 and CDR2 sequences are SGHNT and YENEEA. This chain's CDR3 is CASSLDPMGELFF. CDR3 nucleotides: TGTGCCAGCAGCTTAGATCCTATGGGGGAGCTGTTTTTT.

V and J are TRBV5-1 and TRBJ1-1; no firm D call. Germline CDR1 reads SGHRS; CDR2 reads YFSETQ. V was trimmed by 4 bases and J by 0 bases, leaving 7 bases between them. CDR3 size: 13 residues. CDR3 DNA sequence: TGCGCCAGCAGCGGGCGCATGAACACTGAAGCTTTCTTT. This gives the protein CASSGRMNTEAFF.

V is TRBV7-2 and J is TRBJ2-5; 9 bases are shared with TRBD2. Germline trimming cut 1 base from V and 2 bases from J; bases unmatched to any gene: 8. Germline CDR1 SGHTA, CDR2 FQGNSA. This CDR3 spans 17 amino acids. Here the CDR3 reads CASSLGVAGGRQETQYF. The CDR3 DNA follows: TGTGCCAGCAGCTTAGGAGTGGCGGGAGGGCGACAAGAGACCCAGTACTTC.

The CDR3 DNA follows: TGTGCCTGGAGTGTACTAGGTCAGGGGGAGGCCGAGCAGTACTTC. Its protein product is CAWSVLGQGEAEQYF. The chain carries TRBV30 and TRBJ2-7; tentative D call: TRBD1 (7 bases). Germline CDR1 GTSNPN, CDR2 SVGIG (reference sequence). The CDR3 covers 15 residues. V was pared by 0 bases and J by 6 bases, with 18 bases between.

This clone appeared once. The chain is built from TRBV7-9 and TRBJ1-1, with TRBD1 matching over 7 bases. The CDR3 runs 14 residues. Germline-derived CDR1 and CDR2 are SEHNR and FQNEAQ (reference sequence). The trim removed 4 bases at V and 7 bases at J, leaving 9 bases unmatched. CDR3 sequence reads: CASSSDRESSEAFF. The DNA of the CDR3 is TGTGCCAGCAGCTCAGACAGGGAGTCAAGTGAAGCTTTCTTT.

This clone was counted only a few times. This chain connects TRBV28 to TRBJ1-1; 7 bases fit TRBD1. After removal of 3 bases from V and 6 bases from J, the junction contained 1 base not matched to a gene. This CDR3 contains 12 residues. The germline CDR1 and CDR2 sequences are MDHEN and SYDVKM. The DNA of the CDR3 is TGTGCCAGCAGTTTTGACAGGGCTGAAGCTTTCTTT. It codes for CASSFDRAEAFF. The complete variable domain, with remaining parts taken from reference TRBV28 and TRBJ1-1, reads DVKVTQSSRYLVKRTGEKVFLECVQDMDHENMFWYRQDPGLGLRLIYFSYDVKMKEKGDIPEGYSVSREKKERFSLILESASTNQTSMYLCASSFDRAEAFFGQGTRLTVV.

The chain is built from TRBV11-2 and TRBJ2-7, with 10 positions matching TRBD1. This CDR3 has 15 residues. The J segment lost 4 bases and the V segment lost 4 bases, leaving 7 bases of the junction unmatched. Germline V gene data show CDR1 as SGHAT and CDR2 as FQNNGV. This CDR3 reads CASSSMDRGTYEQYF. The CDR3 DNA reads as TGTGCCAGCAGCTCCATGGACAGGGGGACTTACGAGCAGTACTTC.

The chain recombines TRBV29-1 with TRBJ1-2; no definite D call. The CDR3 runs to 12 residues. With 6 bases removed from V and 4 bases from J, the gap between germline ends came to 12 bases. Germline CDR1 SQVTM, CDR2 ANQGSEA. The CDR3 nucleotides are TGCAGCGTCGTAACAGAGACCTATGGCTACACCTTC. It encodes CSVVTETYGYTF.

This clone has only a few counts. DNA of the CDR3: TGCAGCGGGGTAGCCGGGACAGGGAAGGTTACCGGGGAGCTGTTTTTT. This sequence encodes CSGVAGTGKVTGELFF. The chain links TRBV29-1 to TRBJ2-2; 9 nucleotides match TRBD1. With V trimmed by 7 bases and J by 5 bases, 14 bases remained unmatched. The CDR3 totals 16 residues. Germline CDR1 is SQVTM and CDR2 is ANQGSEA.

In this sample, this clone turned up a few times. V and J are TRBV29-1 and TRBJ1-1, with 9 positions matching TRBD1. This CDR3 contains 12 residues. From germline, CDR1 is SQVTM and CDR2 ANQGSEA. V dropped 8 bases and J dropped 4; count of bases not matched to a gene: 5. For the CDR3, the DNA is TGCAGCTCCGAGACAGGGGGCACTGAAGCTTTCTTT. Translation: CSSETGGTEAFF.

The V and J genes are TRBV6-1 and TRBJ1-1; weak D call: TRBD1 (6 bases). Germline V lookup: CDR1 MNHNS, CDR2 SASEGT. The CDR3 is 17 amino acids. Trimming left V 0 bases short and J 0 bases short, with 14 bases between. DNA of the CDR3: TGTGCCAGCAGTGAAGCCCCGTGGCAGGGGATGAACACTGAAGCTTTCTTT. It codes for CASSEAPWQGMNTEAFF.